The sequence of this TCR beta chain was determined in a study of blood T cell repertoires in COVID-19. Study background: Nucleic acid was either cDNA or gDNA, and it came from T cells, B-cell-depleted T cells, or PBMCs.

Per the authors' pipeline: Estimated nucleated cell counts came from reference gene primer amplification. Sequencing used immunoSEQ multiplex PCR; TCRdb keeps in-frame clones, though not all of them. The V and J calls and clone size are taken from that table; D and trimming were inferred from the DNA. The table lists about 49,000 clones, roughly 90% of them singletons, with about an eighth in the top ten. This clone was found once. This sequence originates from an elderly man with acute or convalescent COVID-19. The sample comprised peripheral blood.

Here the CDR3 DNA reads TGTGCCAGCAGTTATGGCAGATTGAACACTGAAGCTTTCTTT. Amino acid sequence: CASSYGRLNTEAFF. V usage is TRBV6-2 or TRBV6-3 and J usage is TRBJ1-1; no clear D gene. Trimming pared 3 bases from V and 0 bases from J, leaving 8 bases between. Germline CDR1 is MNHEY and CDR2 is SVGEGT. This CDR3 is built from 14 residues.